One sample yielded the 17 T cell receptor beta chains listed below, sequenced in a study of T cells in Graves' hyperthyroidism and ophthalmopathy. It was RNA transcripts that yielded the amplified TCR beta CDR3 regions. Primed by the HTBI set, a first-round RT-PCR was run on the TCR CDR3. In TCRdb, the multiplex PCR reads were re-called with MiXCR into one record per CDR3 protein. The sample has about 600,000 distinct CDR3 sequences, about 16% seen once. The sequenced material came from blood. These receptors were taken from a woman aged 40 to 50 with Graves' ophthalmopathy.

The V and J genes are TRBV29-1 and TRBJ1-4, with TRBD1 as a possible D gene (6 bases). V shed 7 bases and J shed 7 bases, with 19 bases lying between them. The CDR3 consists of 14 residues. Germline CDR1 is SQVTM and CDR2 is ANQGSEA. The CDR3 nucleotides are TGCAGCGCAGACCCAGGGGTTGGGGGTGAAAAACTGTTTTTT. It translates to CSADPGVGGEKLFF.

This clonotype was picked up a small number of times. This chain uses TRBV19 with TRBJ2-1; 14 positions match TRBD2. Germline V gene data show CDR1 as LNHDA and CDR2 as SQIVND (reference sequence). CDR3 length: 17 amino acids. V trimming: 4 bases; J trimming: 5 bases; junction bases outside the gene matches: 7. The CDR3 coding sequence is TGTGCCAGTAGTAGGTTGTGGACTAGCGGGAGGAACAATGAGCAGTTCTTC. Its protein is CASSRLWTSGRNNEQFF.

This clonotype was detected ten times or more. This rearrangement joins TRBV28 to TRBJ2-3, with D perhaps TRBD1 (5 bases). The CDR3 is made up of 12 amino acids. Germline-derived CDR1 and CDR2 are MDHEN and SYDVKM. Trimming stripped 8 bases from V and 4 bases from J, with 10 bases between. The CDR3 here is CASHLTADTQYF. In nucleotides, the CDR3 is TGTGCCAGCCACTTGACAGCAGATACGCAGTATTTT.

There are many counts of this clonotype. The J gene is TRBJ1-1, the V gene TRBV12-3 or TRBV12-4; no firm D call. The CDR3 covers 15 residues. V was cut by 6 bases and J by 0 bases, with 14 bases left in between. This CDR3 reads CASRPDGRLNTEAFF. The CDR3 nucleotides are TGTGCCAGCAGGCCGGACGGCAGATTGAACACTGAAGCTTTCTTT.

The V and J genes are TRBV5-1 and TRBJ2-1, with 8 bases aligning to TRBD2. CDR3 size: 13 residues. The germline V gene encodes CDR1 SGHRS and CDR2 YFSETQ. With V trimmed by 1 base and J by 14 bases, 8 bases remained unmatched. CDR3 loop: CASSLRRGDLEFF. The CDR3 nucleotides read TGCGCCAGCAGCTTGCGGCGGGGGGATCTAGAGTTCTTC.

V is TRBV6-2 or TRBV6-3 and J is TRBJ1-3; 8 nucleotides agree with TRBD1. This CDR3 is 16 amino acids long. With V trimmed by 2 bases and J by 1 base, 4 bases remained unmatched. CDR1 is MNHEY and CDR2 is SVGEGT in the germline V gene. The chain's CDR3 is CASSYGQGNSGNTIYF. In DNA, the CDR3 is TGTGCCAGCAGTTACGGACAGGGAAATTCTGGAAACACCATATATTTT.

The rearrangement joins TRBV6-1 to TRBJ2-7; D is possibly TRBD1 (6 bases). Germline values: CDR1 MNHNS, CDR2 SASEGT. The CDR3 runs to 17 residues. The V end was cut by 5 bases, the J end by 0 bases, with 20 bases between. The DNA of the CDR3 is TGTGCCAGCAGTCCCTCCCGAACCGGGACATCCTCCTACGAGCAGTACTTC. Translation: CASSPSRTGTSSYEQYF.

This clonotype was detected ten times or more. The chain employs TRBV12-3 or TRBV12-4 and TRBJ1-1, with D possibly being TRBD1 (6 bases). The CDR3 contains 13 residues. Trimming shortened V by 5 bases and J by 7 bases, and 14 bases separated the two germline ends. The CDR3 coding sequence is TGTGCCAGCAGTCTCGCACGGACAGTTGAAGCTTTCTTT. This codes for CASSLARTVEAFF.

The chain links TRBV5-1 to TRBJ1-1; unclear D gene. The CDR3 has 16 residues. Trimming took off 0 bases at V and 0 bases at J, with 12 bases between the two ends. Per the germline V gene, CDR1 is SGHRS and CDR2 is YFSETQ. Written as DNA, the CDR3 is TGCGCCAGCAGCTTGGGGCCTAGGAGTTTGAACACTGAAGCTTTCTTT. As protein: CASSLGPRSLNTEAFF. Full variable domain (rest looked up from reference TRBV5-1 and TRBJ1-1): KAGVTQTPRYLIKTRGQQVTLSCSPISGHRSVSWYQQTPGQGLQFLFEYFSETQRNKGNFPGRFSGRQFSNSRSEMNVSTLELGDSALYLCASSLGPRSLNTEAFFGQGTRLTVV.

This clonotype was counted many times. The rearrangement joins TRBV6-1 to TRBJ2-1, with 8 bases identical to TRBD2. Losses at the gene ends were 6 bases for V and 7 bases for J; bases not matched to a gene: 8. Germline V lookup: CDR1 MNHNS, CDR2 SASEGT. The CDR3 loop spans 14 amino acids. The CDR3 DNA reads TGTGCCAGCAGAGGAAGCGGGAGAGAAAATGAGCAGTTCTTC. As protein: CASRGSGRENEQFF.

This clonotype was seen at least ten times. V usage is TRBV18 and J usage is TRBJ1-1, with TRBD1 matching over 9 bases. The junction had 14 bases not matched to a gene; V was cut back by 6 bases and J by 3 bases. The CDR3 loop spans 17 amino acids. Germline CDR1 is KGHSH and CDR2 is LQKENI. In DNA, the CDR3 is TGTGCCAGCTCCCAGGGACAGGGAATCCCTTCTGACACTGAAGCTTTCTTT. Protein: CASSQGQGIPSDTEAFF. The full variable domain, its missing parts supplied by reference TRBV18 and TRBJ1-1, is NAGVMQNPRHLVRRRGQEARLRCSPMKGHSHVYWYRQLPEEGLKFMVYLQKENIIDESGMPKERFSAEFPKEGPSILRIQQVVRGDSAAYFCASSQGQGIPSDTEAFFGQGTRLTVV.

The chain couples TRBV20-1 to TRBJ1-2; 10 bases agree with TRBD1. Losses at the gene ends were 6 bases for V and 3 bases for J; bases not matched to a gene: 13. CDR1 and CDR2 from the germline V gene are DFQATT and SNEGSKA (reference sequence). This CDR3 comprises 16 residues. CDR3 region: CSALSGWDRGYYGYTF. The CDR3 DNA reads as TGCAGTGCCCTTAGCGGTTGGGACAGGGGTTACTATGGCTACACCTTC.

This clonotype was counted ten times or more. This chain uses TRBV18 with TRBJ1-5; no reliable D call. From germline, CDR1 is KGHSH and CDR2 LQKENI. The V gene lost 2 bases and the J gene lost 4 bases, with 6 bases spanning the gap. The CDR3 has 13 residues. The CDR3 sequence: CASSPGPNQPQHF. The CDR3 nucleotides are TGTGCCAGCTCACCAGGCCCGAATCAGCCCCAGCATTTT.

Turning to this clonotype: An end of the junction does not agree with germline; a read error may underlie this. This rearrangement joins TRBV5-5 to TRBJ2-4; 11 bases map to TRBD1. The CDR3 runs 15 residues. CDR1 and CDR2 (germline): SGHKS, YYEKEE (reference sequence). The chain's CDR3 is CASSQAGTGGNIQYF. Written as DNA, the CDR3 is TGCGCCAGCAGCCAAGCCGGGACAGGGGGAAACATTCAGTACTTC.

This clonotype was detected a few times. The CDR3 DNA reads as TGTGCCTGGAGTGTCTGGGACAGGGGATTTAATGAGCAGTTCTTC. Residues: CAWSVWDRGFNEQFF. This rearrangement joins TRBV30 to TRBJ2-1, with TRBD1 identical over 10 bases. The germline V gene encodes CDR1 GTSNPN and CDR2 SVGIG (reference sequence). The CDR3 has 15 amino acids. With 0 bases clipped from V and 7 bases from J, the junction kept 6 bases outside the gene matches. The variable domain in full, completed from reference TRBV30 and TRBJ2-1, reads SQTIHQWPATLVQPVGSPLSLECTVEGTSNPNLYWYRQAAGRGLQLLFYSVGIGQISSEVPQNLSASRPQDRQFILSSKKLLLSDSGFYLCAWSVWDRGFNEQFFGPGTRLTVL.

This clonotype was seen more than once but under ten times. The chain carries TRBV20-1 and TRBJ2-3; D is undetermined. Germline V gene sequence: CDR1 DFQATT, CDR2 SNEGSKA (reference sequence). This CDR3 is built from 12 residues. V shed 8 bases and J shed 4 bases, with 13 bases lying between them. As DNA, the CDR3 is TGCAGTACGAACGGTGGCGCAGATACGCAGTATTTT. This gives the protein CSTNGGADTQYF.

This clonotype appeared many times. The V gene is TRBV20-1, the J gene TRBJ2-7; 10 positions match TRBD2. Trimming cost V 3 bases and J 1 base; bases outside gene matches: 6. CDR1 DFQATT and CDR2 SNEGSKA come from the germline V gene (reference sequence). The CDR3 spans 15 residues. For the CDR3, the DNA is TGCAGTGCTAGCAAAGGAGCGGGAGGGTCCTACGAGCAGTACTTC. Translation: CSASKGAGGSYEQYF.